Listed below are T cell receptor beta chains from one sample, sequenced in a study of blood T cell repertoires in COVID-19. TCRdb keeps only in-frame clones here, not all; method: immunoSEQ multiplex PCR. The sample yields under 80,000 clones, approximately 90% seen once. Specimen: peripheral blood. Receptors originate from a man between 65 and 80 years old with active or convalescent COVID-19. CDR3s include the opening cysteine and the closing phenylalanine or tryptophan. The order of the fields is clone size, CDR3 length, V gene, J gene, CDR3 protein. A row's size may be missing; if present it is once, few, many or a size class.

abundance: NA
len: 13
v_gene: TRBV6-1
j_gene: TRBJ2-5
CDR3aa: CASSESGQETQYF

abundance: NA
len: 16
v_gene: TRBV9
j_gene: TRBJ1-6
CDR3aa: CASSVRQGVDNSPLHF

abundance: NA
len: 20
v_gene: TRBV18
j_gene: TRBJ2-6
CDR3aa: CASSPFGLAVERSGANVLTF

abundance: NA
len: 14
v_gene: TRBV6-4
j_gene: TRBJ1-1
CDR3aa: CASSDTGYSGAAFF

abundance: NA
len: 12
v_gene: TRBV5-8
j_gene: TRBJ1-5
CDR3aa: CASRTTDSPQHF

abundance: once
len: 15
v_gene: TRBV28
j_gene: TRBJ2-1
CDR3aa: CASISGLAGRNEQFF

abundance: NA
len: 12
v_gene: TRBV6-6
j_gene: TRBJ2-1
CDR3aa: CASSYTKAEQFF

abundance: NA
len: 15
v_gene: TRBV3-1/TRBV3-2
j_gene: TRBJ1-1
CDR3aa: CASSQEAGRRPKAFF

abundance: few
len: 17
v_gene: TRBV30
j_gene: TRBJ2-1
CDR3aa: CAWSNERTSGRYNEQFF

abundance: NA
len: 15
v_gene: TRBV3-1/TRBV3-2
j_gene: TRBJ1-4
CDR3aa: CASSQPGQGNEKLFF

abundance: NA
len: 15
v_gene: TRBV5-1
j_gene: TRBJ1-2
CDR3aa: CASSPGQVSRYGYTF

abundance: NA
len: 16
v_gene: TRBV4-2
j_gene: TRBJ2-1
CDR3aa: CASSQDRTGSYNEQFF

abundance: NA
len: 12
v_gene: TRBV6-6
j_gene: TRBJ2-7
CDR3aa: CASSSSTSEQYF

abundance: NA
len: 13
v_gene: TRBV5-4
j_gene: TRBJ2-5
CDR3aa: CASRPGTGGTQYF

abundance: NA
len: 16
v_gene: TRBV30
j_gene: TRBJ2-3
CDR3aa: CAWSAPGGGYTDTQYF

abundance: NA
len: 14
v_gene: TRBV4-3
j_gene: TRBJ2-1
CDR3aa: CASSSQRDNNEQFF

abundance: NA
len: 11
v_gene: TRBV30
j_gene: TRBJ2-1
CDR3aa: CAATGYNEQFF

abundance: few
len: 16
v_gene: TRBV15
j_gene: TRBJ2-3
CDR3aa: CATSRSVVAAPDTQYF

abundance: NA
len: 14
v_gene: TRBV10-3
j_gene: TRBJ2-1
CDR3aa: CATITGGQYNEQFF

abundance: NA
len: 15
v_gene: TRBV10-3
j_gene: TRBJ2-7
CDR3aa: CAISGSSGKNYEQYF

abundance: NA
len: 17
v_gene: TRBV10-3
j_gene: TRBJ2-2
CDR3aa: CAISERGLAGDTGELFF

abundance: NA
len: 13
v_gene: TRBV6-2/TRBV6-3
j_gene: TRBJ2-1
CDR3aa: CASSYIAGREQFF

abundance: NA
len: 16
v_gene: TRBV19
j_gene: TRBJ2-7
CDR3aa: CASSPFRYLGGFEQYF

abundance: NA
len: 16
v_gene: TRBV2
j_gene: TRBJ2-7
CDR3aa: CASSVGSAGGSYEQYF

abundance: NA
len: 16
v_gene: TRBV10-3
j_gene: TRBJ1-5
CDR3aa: CAISPGQQYSNQPQHF

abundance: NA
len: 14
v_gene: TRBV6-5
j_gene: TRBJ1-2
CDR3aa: CASSYSGGLDGYTF